This entry lists 32 T cell receptor beta chains sequenced from one sample in a study of OX40 agonist ivuxolimab in advanced cancers. Preparation of the library involved the immunoSEQ multiplex PCR assay. This immuneACCESS table, as held by TCRdb, lists in-frame sequences with V and J called but not all clones. Of the missing ones, under half trace to an unresolved V gene in checked studies; the others have no known cause. This sample comprises 60,000 to 85,000 clones, 87% of them detected only once. Clones ranked in the top ten supply more than 0.5% of the sample. The sequencing used CD4+ or CD8+ T cells sorted from blood, collected in a trial of the OX40 agonist ivuxolimab. The receptors stem from an adult with an advanced solid tumor such as melanoma, head and neck, liver or kidney cancer.

In DNA, the CDR3 is TGTGCCAGCAGCCAAGACATCAGCACAGATACGCAGTATTTT. This translates into CASSQDISTDTQYF. V gene TRBV5-4 combines with J gene TRBJ2-3; D gene uncertain. The V end lost 4 bases, the J end lost 0 bases, and 9 bases lay between the germline ends. Germline V gene sequence: CDR1 SGHNT, CDR2 YYREEE (reference sequence). The CDR3 sequence is 14 residues long.

The gene calls are TRBV6-6 and TRBJ1-6; no clear D gene. V was shortened by 2 bases and J by 7 bases, with 6 bases between the two germline ends. The CDR3 contains 13 residues. The germline V gene has CDR1 MNHNY and CDR2 SVGAGI (reference sequence). The CDR3 DNA sequence: TGTGCCAGCAGTTACGAGGGCAATTCACCCCTCCACTTT. Translation gives CASSYEGNSPLHF.

V gene TRBV5-1 combines with J gene TRBJ2-3; 11 bases match TRBD2. J gave up 5 bases and V 2 bases, and 7 bases lay outside the gene matches. This CDR3 is 16 amino acids long. Germline CDR1 and CDR2: SGHRS and YFSETQ. The CDR3 bases are TGCGCCAGCAGCTTCCTTAGCGGGGGGGCCGGAGATACGCAGTATTTT. Its translation: CASSFLSGGAGDTQYF. The full variable domain, completed using reference TRBV5-1 and TRBJ2-3, is KAGVTQTPRYLIKTRGQQVTLSCSPISGHRSVSWYQQTPGQGLQFLFEYFSETQRNKGNFPGRFSGRQFSNSRSEMNVSTLELGDSALYLCASSFLSGGAGDTQYFGPGTRLTVL.

CDR3 DNA: TGTGCCAGCAGCCTACGTCGGCAGGATGAAAAACTGTTTTTT. Translating it yields CASSLRRQDEKLFF. The gene calls are TRBV5-6 and TRBJ1-4; unclear D gene. Trimming took 4 bases from V and 6 from J, leaving 13 bases between them. Germline values: CDR1 SGHDT, CDR2 YYEEEE. This CDR3 region has 14 residues.

CDR3 amino acids: CASSRYGYGTEAFF. The CDR3 DNA sequence: TGTGCCAGTAGTCGCTACGGATATGGCACTGAAGCTTTCTTT. The J gene is TRBJ1-1, the V gene TRBV19; D call uncertain. This CDR3 is 14 amino acids long. The V gene lost 5 bases and the J gene lost 4 bases, with 14 bases spanning the gap. Germline V gene sequence: CDR1 LNHDA, CDR2 SQIVND (reference sequence).

CDR3: CASSEGNYGYTF. The DNA of the CDR3 is TGTGCCAGCAGCGAGGGAAACTATGGCTACACCTTC. The V call is TRBV11-2, the J call TRBJ1-2; no firm D call. Per germline, CDR1 SGHAT and CDR2 FQNNGV. Trimming pared 5 bases from V and 2 bases from J, leaving 6 bases between. The CDR3 sequence is 12 residues long.

The chain joins TRBV19 to TRBJ2-1; D might be TRBD1 or TRBD2, each matching 5 bases. V was pared by 5 bases and J by 1 base, with 15 bases between. This CDR3 spans 16 amino acids. Per the germline V gene, CDR1 is LNHDA and CDR2 is SQIVND (reference sequence). Written as DNA, the CDR3 is TGTGCCAGTAGTCTAGGGATTGGGGGATCCTACAATGAGCAGTTCTTC. This gives the protein CASSLGIGGSYNEQFF.

This chain joins TRBV7-8 and TRBJ2-5; D is undetermined. Deletions cut 2 bases from V and 0 bases from J, with 7 bases between. CDR1 is SGHVS, CDR2 FQNEAQ, per germline. This CDR3 is 14 amino acids long. CDR3 coding DNA: TGTGCCAGCAGCTTAACCCCCAACCAAGAGACCCAGTACTTC. This codes for CASSLTPNQETQYF.

V and J are TRBV2 and TRBJ1-2; 7 bases line up with TRBD1. J was trimmed by 4 bases and V by 4 bases; bases with no gene match: 3. The V gene's germline CDR1 is SNHLY and CDR2 FYNNEI. CDR3 size: 13 residues. The chain's CDR3 is CASSGDSFYGYTF. CDR3 in DNA: TGTGCCAGCAGTGGGGACAGCTTCTATGGCTACACCTTC.

The chain links TRBV28 to TRBJ2-1; D might be TRBD1 or TRBD2, each matching 5 bases. This CDR3 is 12 amino acids long. Germline-derived CDR1 and CDR2 are MDHEN and SYDVKM. V was cut by 4 bases and J by 9 bases, with 10 bases left in between. CDR3 sequence (DNA): TGTGCCAGCAGTTCGGGACCTACTGAGCAGTTCTTC. This translates into CASSSGPTEQFF.

This chain uses TRBV10-2 with TRBJ2-3; unclear D gene. Trimming removed 0 bases at V and 4 bases at J, with 8 bases between. The CDR3 runs 14 residues. The germline V gene has CDR1 WSHSY and CDR2 SAAADI. The DNA for the CDR3 is TGCGCCAGCAGTGAGTCTAGGACCCCAGATACGCAGTATTTT. This codes for CASSESRTPDTQYF.

V gene TRBV6-1 combines with J gene TRBJ2-7; TRBD2 matches 9 bases. Trimming took 0 bases from V and 4 from J; bases not matched to a gene: 7. This CDR3 has 16 residues. CDR1 and CDR2 from the germline V gene are MNHNS and SASEGT. The CDR3 DNA reads as TGTGCCAGCAGTGAAGCGGGACTAGCCCAGGGTTACGAGCAGTACTTC. Its protein is CASSEAGLAQGYEQYF.

V gene TRBV7-2 combines with J gene TRBJ2-1; 10 positions match TRBD2. CDR1 and CDR2 (germline): SGHTA, FQGNSA. The CDR3 spans 18 residues. Unmatched junction bases numbered 14, after V lost 0 bases and J lost 9 bases. CDR3 DNA sequence: TGTGCCAGCAGCTTAGCGTACGATTTCCGAGCGGGGGGGCTTGAGCAGTTCTTC. It is translated as CASSLAYDFRAGGLEQFF.

The chain is built from TRBV19 and TRBJ1-2; 7 bases map to TRBD1. J lost 0 bases, V lost 7 bases, and 8 bases had no gene match. CDR1 and CDR2 (germline): LNHDA, SQIVND (reference sequence). The CDR3 contains 15 residues. CDR3 amino acids: CASITRDSPNYGYTF. The CDR3, as DNA: TGTGCCAGTATCACCCGGGACAGCCCTAACTATGGCTACACCTTC.

The chain couples TRBV11-2 to TRBJ2-1; 11 bases are a match to TRBD1. Germline trimming cut 6 bases from V and 8 bases from J; bases unmatched to any gene: 9. Germline CDR1 and CDR2: SGHAT and FQNNGV. CDR3 length: 15 residues. The CDR3 nucleotides read TGTGCCAGCAGACGAGGGACAGGGGGAATGGATGAGCAGTTCTTC. Translated, it gives CASRRGTGGMDEQFF. Supplemented by reference TRBV11-2 and TRBJ2-1, the full variable domain reads EAGVAQSPRYKIIEKRQSVAFWCNPISGHATLYWYQQILGQGPKLLIQFQNNGVVDDSQLPKDRFSAERLKGVDSTLKIQPAKLEDSAVYLCASRRGTGGMDEQFFGPGTRLTVL.

This chain joins TRBV30 and TRBJ1-1, with D perhaps TRBD1 (5 bases). The CDR3 extends over 13 amino acids. V was pared by 3 bases and J by 1 base, with 9 bases between. Looked up from germline, CDR1 is GTSNPN and CDR2 is SVGIG (reference sequence). The CDR3 DNA reads as TGTGCCTGGAGGAGGGACGGGAACACTGAAGCTTTCTTT. Translation gives CAWRRDGNTEAFF.

The chain uses TRBV5-1 and TRBJ1-2, with TRBD1 matching over 7 bases. There are 14 residues in the CDR3. Germline V CDR1 and CDR2: SGHRS, YFSETQ. V was pared by 6 bases and J by 5 bases, with 10 bases of the junction left unmatched. The CDR3 protein is CASNNRGPGYGYTF. CDR3 bases: TGCGCCAGCAATAACAGGGGTCCAGGGTATGGCTACACCTTC.

This chain links TRBV5-1 with TRBJ2-5, with unresolved D. V lost 1 base and J 0 bases, leaving 7 bases between the germline ends. Germline CDR1 reads SGHRS; CDR2 reads YFSETQ. There are 14 residues in the CDR3. In DNA, the CDR3 is TGCGCCAGCAGCTTGAGGCTAGACCAAGAGACCCAGTACTTC. Translation gives CASSLRLDQETQYF.

The J gene is TRBJ2-1, the V gene TRBV7-9, with TRBD2 identical over 15 bases. CDR3 length: 17 residues. The trim removed 8 bases at V and 8 bases at J, leaving 13 bases unmatched. From germline, CDR1 is SEHNR and CDR2 FQNEAQ (reference sequence). The chain's CDR3 is CASRPGTSGRYVDEQFF. The CDR3, as DNA: TGTGCCAGCCGTCCCGGGACTAGCGGGAGGTACGTAGATGAGCAGTTCTTC.

In this sample, this clone turned up once. The CDR3 loop reads CAWSSGQGNTIYF. CDR3 sequence (DNA): TGTGCCTGGAGCTCGGGGCAAGGAAACACCATATATTTT. This chain links TRBV30 with TRBJ1-3; a possible D gene is TRBD1 (5 bases). Deletions cut 3 bases from V and 4 bases from J, with 10 bases between. The germline V gene has CDR1 GTSNPN and CDR2 SVGIG (reference sequence). This CDR3 has 13 residues.

This clone has more than one count but fewer than ten. A junction end diverges from the germline sequence, so it may reflect a read error. This chain joins TRBV2 and TRBJ2-7; 11 bases align to TRBD2. CDR3 length equals 12 residues. Germline assignment: CDR1 SNHLY and CDR2 FYNNEI. The CDR3 DNA reads TGTGCCAGCAGTGAGTTAACTAGCGGGAGAACCTTC. Translating it yields CASSELTSGRTF.

The J gene is TRBJ2-1, the V gene TRBV11-3; D might be TRBD2 (6 bases). CDR3 length equals 15 residues. Germline CDR1 and CDR2: SGHNT and YENEEA. The V gene lost 0 bases and the J gene lost 10 bases, with 16 bases spanning the gap. CDR3 in amino acids: CASSLESGLGREQFF. CDR3 DNA: TGTGCCAGCAGCTTAGAGAGTGGGTTGGGGAGGGAGCAGTTCTTC.

The chain is built from TRBV10-1 and TRBJ1-5; no reliable D call. V was trimmed by 3 bases and J by 6 bases, leaving 9 bases between them. From germline, CDR1 is WNHNN and CDR2 SYGVQD (reference sequence). CDR3 length equals 13 residues. The chain's CDR3 is CASSDTVGQPQHF. Here the CDR3 DNA reads TGCGCCAGCAGTGATACGGTTGGTCAGCCCCAGCATTTT.

As to this clone: The junction departs from the called germline gene at one end, perhaps through a read error. The chain carries TRBV5-4 and TRBJ1-4; D may be TRBD1 (5 bases). The V gene's germline CDR1 is SGHNT and CDR2 YYREEE (reference sequence). This CDR3 spans 15 amino acids. The CDR3 bases are TGTACCAGCAGCTTGGCAGGGCCAACTAATGAAAAACTGTTTTTT. Amino acid sequence: CTSSLAGPTNEKLFF.

The chain is built from TRBV5-4 and TRBJ2-5; tentative D call: TRBD1 (6 bases). The CDR3 is made up of 15 amino acids. V lost 2 bases to trimming and J lost 5 bases, with 16 bases between them. The germline gives CDR1 SGHNT, CDR2 YYREEE (reference sequence). In DNA form, the CDR3 reads TGTGCCAGCAGCTTCCCCAGGCAGGGGCGGGAGACCCAGTACTTC. It translates to CASSFPRQGRETQYF.

The V gene is TRBV6-5, the J gene TRBJ1-6; D ambiguous. Germline V lookup: CDR1 MNHEY, CDR2 SVGAGI. The germline V and J ends were trimmed by 7 bases and 1 base, with 11 bases remaining between them. The CDR3 extends over 15 amino acids. The CDR3 protein is CASTPSGSYNSPLHF. In nucleotides, the CDR3 is TGTGCCAGCACCCCCTCGGGGTCCTATAATTCACCCCTCCACTTT.

The chain employs TRBV27 and TRBJ2-1; D possibly corresponds to TRBD2 (6 bases). Between the trimmed V and J ends, which lost 6 bases and 3 bases, there was a span of 15 bases. The germline gives CDR1 MNHEY, CDR2 SMNVEV (reference sequence). This CDR3 spans 15 amino acids. CDR3 amino acids: CASSGGSEFYNEQFF. Written as DNA, the CDR3 is TGTGCCAGCAGCGGAGGGTCGGAGTTCTACAATGAGCAGTTCTTC.

This clone was observed a single time. The chain combines TRBV10-2 with TRBJ2-5, with 11 bases identical to TRBD2. This CDR3 is 14 amino acids long. J was trimmed by 4 bases and V by 8 bases; bases with no gene match: 6. CDR1 is WSHSY and CDR2 is SAAADI in the germline V gene. CDR3 sequence: CASQLAGGGETQYF. CDR3 DNA: TGCGCCAGCCAGCTAGCGGGAGGCGGAGAGACCCAGTACTTC.

The chain has TRBV5-1 and TRBJ2-6; D gene unclear. V was clipped by 0 bases and J by 1 base, with 11 bases between them. Per germline, CDR1 SGHRS and CDR2 YFSETQ. CDR3 length: 17 residues. DNA of the CDR3: TGCGCCAGCAGCTTGGGGCAGATCTTGTCTGGGGCCAACGTCCTGACTTTC. This sequence encodes CASSLGQILSGANVLTF.

This clone was counted a single time. The chain has TRBV6-1 and TRBJ2-1; TRBD2 aligns across 8 bases. This CDR3 has 15 residues. V shed 2 bases and J 4 bases; nucleotides not matched to a gene: 4. Germline V gives CDR1 MNHNS, CDR2 SASEGT. Written as DNA, the CDR3 is TGTGCCAGCAGTGAAATCGGGAGGGGGTACAATGAGCAGTTCTTC. This encodes CASSEIGRGYNEQFF.

The table lists this clone with a count of one. V is TRBV29-1 and J is TRBJ2-5; a possible D gene is TRBD1 (6 bases). Germline V lookup: CDR1 SQVTM, CDR2 ANQGSEA. V was pared by 4 bases and J by 2 bases, with 11 bases between. This CDR3 comprises 13 residues. CDR3 bases: TGCAGCGTTGTAATCCAGGGGCAAGAGACCCAGTACTTC. Translating it yields CSVVIQGQETQYF.

The chain carries TRBV15 and TRBJ2-4; a possible D gene is TRBD2 (5 bases). Deletions cut 1 base from V and 6 bases from J, with 10 bases between. Per germline, CDR1 LNHNV and CDR2 YYDKDF (reference sequence). There are 14 residues in the CDR3. The CDR3 sequence is CATSRAEGINIQYF. The CDR3 DNA reads as TGTGCCACCAGCAGAGCAGAGGGTATAAACATTCAGTACTTC.